This paragraph covers one T cell receptor (beta chain) sequence. Its target antigen remains unknown. No base quality values were provided; no much bigger clone lies one nucleotide off. The data stem from a study of cytomegalovirus exposure and HLA in healthy donors (dated by TCRdb to between 2016 and 2019). A note on the overall study: An earlier analysis of more than 550 of the donors reported approximately 280 Gb of sequence data and around 120 million unique TCR beta sequences obtained from around 180 million T cells. Roughly 300 gigabases of sequencing data and around 80 million unique TCR sequences made up an early release that covered roughly 670 HLA-typed donors. Among the roughly 430 genotyped donors, more than 70% belonged to the genetic ancestry cluster associated with self-reported Caucasian donors. The aim of the study was to test whether cataloging public T cell receptors could identify signatures of past pathogen exposure. The T cell repertoires of under 750 subjects were profiled by immunosequencing and related to cytomegalovirus serostatus. In addition to the first cohort of around 670 subjects, a separate validation cohort of approximately 130 different subjects was used. High-throughput TCR immunosequencing, statistical association of individual TCRs with disease status, and machine learning were combined to predict cytomegalovirus infection status. In a later analysis, previously published TCR beta repertoires from 550 to 700 donors were re-analyzed and high-resolution HLA genotyping was added so that TCR occurrence patterns could be studied. Rather than drawing on any new phenotypic data, the later analysis identified candidate immune exposures from TCR beta sequences and the way those sequences occurred across donors. To decide whether each TCR beta V gene segment behaved as functional or pseudogenic, an earlier analysis of some 580 of the donors relied on high-throughput TCR beta sequencing. Alongside the repertoire data, information on donor age, sex, ethnicity and CMV serostatus was compiled. A later genetic analysis used genome-wide SNP genotypes for about three fifths of the 666 donors, treating that subset as a discovery cohort. All discovery cohort repertoires had been generated on a single sequencing platform. HLA typing included class I and class II loci at four-digit resolution. Typing coverage differed by locus: A, B, C, DRB1 and DQB1 were typed in about 620-630 donors, DQA1 in 522, DPA1 in 600 to 610, and DPB1 in 400 to 490. Because of strong linkage in the cohort, five DR-DQ haplotypes were treated as single units for association and clustering. Among roughly 400 genotyped donors of the cohort, an average of approximately 240,000 unique TCR beta nucleotide sequences were sequenced per donor, around 20% of them non-productive.

In total, about 650 healthy bone marrow donors made up the cohort. At the time of sampling, every cohort member was nominally healthy, though immune exposures that went unrecorded were likely present. The donor tested CMV seropositive, placing the donor among the approximately 290 seropositive members of the cohort. A peripheral blood sample was provided by each donor, and peripheral blood mononuclear cells were used for TCR beta sequencing. The Qiagen DNeasy Blood Extraction Kit was used to extract genomic DNA from the blood cell samples. The CDR3 covers 16 residues, taking in both the cysteine and the phenylalanine. The DNA shown is the 48-base CDR3, in frame from base 1. CDR1 is given as SGHNT and CDR2 as YYREEE, both from the germline V gene (reference sequence). The junction shows trimming of 4 bases on V and 0 bases on J, and the gene matches do not reach 6 bases of it. Libraries were prepared through the immunoSEQ multiplex PCR assay. For the multiplex PCR, a mixture combining 60 forward primers for TCR Vbeta segments and 13 reverse primers for TCR Jbeta segments was used. The CDR3 region of rearranged TCR beta genes was amplified from genomic DNA with a multiplex PCR assay. Amplified TCR beta libraries were sequenced as 87-base-pair reads on the Illumina HiSeq System. The study's processing was this. A later analysis counted around 72 million unique TCR beta chains across the 700 or so repertoires, and 9 million to 14 million of these chains were shared by at least two donors. A nearest-neighbor algorithm error-corrected the raw reads and collapsed the reads into unique sequences, merging closely related sequences to remove PCR and sequencing errors. V, D and J gene segments were assigned by aligning CDR3 sequences to IMGT reference sequences. For a sequence to be retained, at least a six-nucleotide match to both a V gene segment and a J gene segment was required. A rearrangement was called productive if the CDR3 had no stop codons and remained in frame with V and J, and every other rearrangement was called non-productive. Following IMGT convention, CDR3 was defined as the stretch from the second conserved V-encoded cysteine up to the conserved J-encoded phenylalanine. The earlier analysis of 587 of the donors excluded any sequence lacking an unambiguous match to a single V gene segment. An earlier analysis of 450 to 650 of the donors called V segments functional above 56.7% productive rearrangements and segregating when the between-donor standard deviation exceeded 5%. A statistical classification framework was developed to diagnose cytomegalovirus status using the catalog of TCR beta chain sequences. A later analysis assigned V and J genes by comparing TCR nucleotide sequences with IMGT/GENE-DB human TR gene sequences. A later analysis assigned CDR3 sequences and most-parsimonious VDJ recombination scenarios with the TCRdist pipeline. In a later analysis, each TCR beta chain was defined by its CDR3 amino acid sequence together with its V-gene family, and reads without a unique V-gene family were excluded. As a way to deal with suspected cross-contamination and a sequencing artifact, a later analysis dropped hundreds of nucleotide sequences that were highly shared and had low generation probability. For each public chain, a later analysis derived a clonal expansion index from normalized ranks of inferred template counts within each repertoire. In a later analysis, generation probabilities were computed using a VDJ recombination model fitted to out-of-frame rearrangements, and the results were checked against IGoR. A later analysis scored TCR-TCR, TCR-HLA and TCR-CMV co-occurrence with hypergeometric tests, applying a repertoire-size bias correction to TCR pairs. False discovery rates were estimated in a later analysis by permuting HLA or CMV assignments 20 times. In a later analysis, co-occurring TCRs were grouped with DBSCAN, and TCRdist sequence similarity was added when clustering was performed within HLA-allele-positive subsets. For co-occurrence clustering, repertoires with fewer than 30,000 or more than 120,000 public chains were excluded, along with four or five repertoires with anomalous nucleotide sharing. TCRdb limited this immuneACCESS table to in-frame rearrangements with V and J called. A share of clones is missing; checked studies link under half to unresolved V genes, and the rest is unexplained. For V, J and clone size, that table is used; D and trimming come from the DNA. The sample yields roughly 100,000 clones; approximately 80% were counted once. The leading ten clones occupy approximately 4% of the sample.

Study-level results and caveats: A later genetic analysis associated a missense DCLRE1C variant with V-gene and J-gene trimming of TCR beta chains, and an independent cohort replicated the association. Linkage disequilibrium might explain the correlated functional status among segregating V segments, but an unknown experimental factor could not be ruled out. Sequencing depth was assumed to be roughly uniform across donors in the presence/absence analyses, though that assumption may not hold. Most TCR sequences were seen in very few donors, while some public TCRs were found in many individuals. About 17 rarely observed V segments, including chromosome 9 orphons, were excluded from the earlier analysis of several hundred of the donors because counts were too low. A later analysis associated about 18,000 TCR beta sequences with specific HLA alleles at a false discovery rate of 0.05. The cohort was sequenced for TCR beta chains only, and without alpha or paired-chain data the features that could be detected were limited. In a later genetic analysis, fewer N-insertions in productive TCRs were reported among donors in an Asian-associated ancestry cluster than the approximately 670-donor mean. The 87-base-pair reads could not distinguish some IMGT-functional V segments, including TRBV6-2 and TRBV6-3, so those segments were excluded. In an earlier analysis of several hundred of the donors, most TCR beta V segments were observed in productive rearrangements about 90% or about 30% of the time, broadly matching IMGT annotations. Because HLA typing was missing for some donors at each locus, association tests included only the typed subset. The authors suggested that the approach could potentially be generalized to other disease states and immunological phenotypes. When HLA alleles, especially DR and DQ, strongly co-occurred, attributing TCR associations to individual alleles was difficult. In a later analysis, TCR association rates were found to vary across HLA loci, with the most associated TCRs seen for DRB1 alleles and the fewest for HLA-C alleles. Immune exposure information for the cohort was limited to CMV serostatus. A total of around 150 TCR beta chains were listed by the study as associated with cytomegalovirus. In a later analysis, HLA-associated TCR beta chains showed more clonal expansion and lower generation probabilities than non-associated chains that were equally common. In vitro tests confirmed that a few of the cytomegalovirus-associated TCR beta chains recognize cytomegalovirus antigens. The classifier was reported to diagnose cytomegalovirus status with high specificity and sensitivity in both the original cohort and the validation cohort. A group of highly shared sequence variants was considered likely to be a technical artifact of the sequencing pipeline. Several of the top co-occurrence clusters appeared to be linked to parvovirus B19, influenza, CMV and Epstein-Barr virus, according to a later analysis. A further reported finding was that TCR beta sequences accurately predicted the HLA-A and HLA-B alleles for most subjects in the first cohort. Most CMV-associated TCR beta chains appeared to be HLA-restricted in a later analysis, and the HLA associations seemed to be driven largely by CMV exposure.

The sample consisted of PBMCs. The source is a female donor in good health and CMV-seropositive. The rearranged segments are TRBV5-4 and TRBJ1-4, and 7 junctional nucleotides match TRBD1. The CDR3 reads as follows: CASSLGTAATNEKLFF. The DNA sequence is given as TGTGCCAGCAGCCTGGGGACAGCTGCAACTAATGAAAAACTGTTTTTT.